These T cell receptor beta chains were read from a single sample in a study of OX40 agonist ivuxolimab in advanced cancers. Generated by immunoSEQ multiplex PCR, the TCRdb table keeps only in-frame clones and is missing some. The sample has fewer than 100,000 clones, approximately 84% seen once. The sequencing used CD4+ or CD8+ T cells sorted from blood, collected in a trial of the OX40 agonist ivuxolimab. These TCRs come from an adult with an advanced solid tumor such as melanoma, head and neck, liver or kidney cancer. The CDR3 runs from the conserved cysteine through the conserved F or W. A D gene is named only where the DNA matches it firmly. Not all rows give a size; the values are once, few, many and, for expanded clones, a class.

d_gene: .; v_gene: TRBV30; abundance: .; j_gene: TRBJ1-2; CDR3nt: TGTGCCTGGGGGACAAACAGCGCCAGGAGGAACTATGGCTACACCTTC; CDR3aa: CAWGTNSARRNYGYTF
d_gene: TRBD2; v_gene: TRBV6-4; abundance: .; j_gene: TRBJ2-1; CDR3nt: TGTGCCAGCAGTGAGACTAGCGGGCAATGGGATGAGCAGTTCTTC; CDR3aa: CASSETSGQWDEQFF
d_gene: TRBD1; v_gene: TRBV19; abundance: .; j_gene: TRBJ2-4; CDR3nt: TGTGCCAGTAGTATTAGGGACAGGGGGGACATTCAGTACTTC; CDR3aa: CASSIRDRGDIQYF
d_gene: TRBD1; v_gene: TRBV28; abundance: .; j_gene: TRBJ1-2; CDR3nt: TGTGCCACCAGGGACAGGGCATATGGCTACACCTTC; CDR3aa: CATRDRAYGYTF
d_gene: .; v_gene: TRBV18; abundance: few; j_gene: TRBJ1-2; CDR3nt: TGTGCCAGCTCAACCTCAGGTAGCTATGGCTACACCTTC; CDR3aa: CASSTSGSYGYTF
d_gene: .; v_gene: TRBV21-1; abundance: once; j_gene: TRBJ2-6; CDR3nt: TGTGCCAGCAGCAAATTAACAGTAGGGGGACAGACAAACTCTGGGGCCAACGTCCTGACTTTC; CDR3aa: CASSKLTVGGQTNSGANVLTF
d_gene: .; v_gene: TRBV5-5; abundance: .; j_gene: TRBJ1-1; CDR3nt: TGTGCCAGCAGCTTGGAAGCGGCCACTGAAGCTTTCTTT; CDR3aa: CASSLEAATEAFF
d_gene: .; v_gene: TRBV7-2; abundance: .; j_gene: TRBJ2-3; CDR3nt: TGTGCCAGCAGCTTACAAATACGGAGTCTAGATACGCAGTATTTT; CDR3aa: CASSLQIRSLDTQYF
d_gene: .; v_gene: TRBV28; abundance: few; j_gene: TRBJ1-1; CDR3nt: TGTGCCAGCAGTCCGCCCCGCACCGGCACTGAAGCTTTCTTT; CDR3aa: CASSPPRTGTEAFF
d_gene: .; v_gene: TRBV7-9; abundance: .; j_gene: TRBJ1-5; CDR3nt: TGTGCCAGCAGCCACCGTACGGAGCCCCAGCATTTT; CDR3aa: CASSHRTEPQHF
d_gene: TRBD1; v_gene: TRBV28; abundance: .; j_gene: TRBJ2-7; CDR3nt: TGTGCCAGCAGCCTTAGACAGGGGAGCTACGAGCAGTACTTC; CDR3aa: CASSLRQGSYEQYF
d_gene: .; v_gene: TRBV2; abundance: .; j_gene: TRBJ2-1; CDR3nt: TGTGCCAGCAGTGAACAGCCCTCCGGCGTTGAGCAGTTCTTC; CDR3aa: CASSEQPSGVEQFF
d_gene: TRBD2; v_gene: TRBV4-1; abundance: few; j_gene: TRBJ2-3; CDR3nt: TGCGCCAGCAGCGCGCCGGGACTAGCGGGAGGGCCCGACACAGATACGCAGTATTTT; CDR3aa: CASSAPGLAGGPDTDTQYF
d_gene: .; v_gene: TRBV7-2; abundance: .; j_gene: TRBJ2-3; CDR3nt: TGTGCCAGCAGCTTAGCGGAGGGTCGGTTTTCAGATACGCAGTATTTT; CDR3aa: CASSLAEGRFSDTQYF
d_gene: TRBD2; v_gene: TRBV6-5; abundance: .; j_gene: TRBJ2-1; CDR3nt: TGTGCCAGCAGTTACGGGACTAGCGGCTTCAATGAGCAGTTCTTC; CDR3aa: CASSYGTSGFNEQFF
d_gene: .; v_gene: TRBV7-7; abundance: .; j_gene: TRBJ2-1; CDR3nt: TGTGCCAGCAGCTTAGGGGAAAGCTCCTACAATGAGCAGTTCTTC; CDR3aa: CASSLGESSYNEQFF
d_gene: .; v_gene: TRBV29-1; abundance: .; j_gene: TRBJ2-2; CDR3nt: TGCAGCGTAGGCCGGACAGAGGCTAACACCGGGGAGCTGTTTTTT; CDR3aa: CSVGRTEANTGELFF
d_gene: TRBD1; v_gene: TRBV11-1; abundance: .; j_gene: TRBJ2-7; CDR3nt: TGTGCCAGCAGCCCCCAGGGGGTCGACTACGAGCAGTACTTC; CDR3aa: CASSPQGVDYEQYF
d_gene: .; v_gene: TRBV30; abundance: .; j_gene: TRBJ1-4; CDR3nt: TGTGCCTGGAGTGGGAGGAGACAGGCGATTAATGAAAAACTGTTTTTT; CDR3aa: CAWSGRRQAINEKLFF
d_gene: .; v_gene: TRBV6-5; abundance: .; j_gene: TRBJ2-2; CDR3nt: TGTGCCAGCAGTTATCCGAGGGCCGGGGAGCTGTTTTTT; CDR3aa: CASSYPRAGELFF
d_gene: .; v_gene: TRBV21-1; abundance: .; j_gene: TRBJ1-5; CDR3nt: TGTGCCAACCCCAAGGACAGGGAGAGCAATCAGCCCCAGCATTTT; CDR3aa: CANPKDRESNQPQHF
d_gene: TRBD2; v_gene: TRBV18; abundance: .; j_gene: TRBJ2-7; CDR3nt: TGTGCCAGCTCACCCTCCGGGGGGGTCTACGAGCAGTACTTC; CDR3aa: CASSPSGGVYEQYF
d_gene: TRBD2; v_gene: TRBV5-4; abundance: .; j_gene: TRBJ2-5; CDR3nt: TGTGCCAGCACCCTACGTCTAGCGGGGCAGGAGACCCAGTACTTC; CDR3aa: CASTLRLAGQETQYF
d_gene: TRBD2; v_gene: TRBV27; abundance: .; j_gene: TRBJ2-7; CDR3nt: TGTGCCAGCAGTTCGACTAGCGGGTTCTACGAGCAGTACTTC; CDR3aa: CASSSTSGFYEQYF
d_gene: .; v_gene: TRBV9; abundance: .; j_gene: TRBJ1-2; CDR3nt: TGTGCCAGCAGCGTAGGGAGACAAGCAAACTATGGCTACACCTTC; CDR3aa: CASSVGRQANYGYTF
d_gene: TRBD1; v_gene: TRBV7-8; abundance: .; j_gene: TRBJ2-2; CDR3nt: TGTGCCAGCAGCTCTACAGGGGGCCTCACCGGGGAGCTGTTTTTT; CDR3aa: CASSSTGGLTGELFF
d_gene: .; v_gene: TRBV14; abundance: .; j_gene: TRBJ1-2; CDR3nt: TGTGCCAGCAGCCAAGGAACAGCCTATGGCTACACCTTC; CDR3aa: CASSQGTAYGYTF
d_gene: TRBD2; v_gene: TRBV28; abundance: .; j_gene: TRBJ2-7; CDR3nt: TGTGCCAGCAGAATAGCGGGAGCGTTCGCCGAGCAGTACTTC; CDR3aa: CASRIAGAFAEQYF
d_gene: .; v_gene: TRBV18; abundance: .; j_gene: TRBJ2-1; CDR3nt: TGTGCCAGCTCACCAGATGTTCCCGGACAGTCCTACAATGAGCAGTTCTTC; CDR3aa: CASSPDVPGQSYNEQFF
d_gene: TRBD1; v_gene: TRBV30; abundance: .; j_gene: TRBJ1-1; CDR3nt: TGTGCCTGGAGATCGTCCTGGCGGGACAGGGGGCGGAAGAACACTGAAGCTTTCTTT; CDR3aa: CAWRSSWRDRGRKNTEAFF
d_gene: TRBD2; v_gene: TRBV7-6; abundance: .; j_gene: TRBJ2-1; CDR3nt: TGTGCCAGCAGCTCTAGGACGATGGGTAGCGGGAGTCTCTTCAATGAGCAGTTCTTC; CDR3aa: CASSSRTMGSGSLFNEQFF
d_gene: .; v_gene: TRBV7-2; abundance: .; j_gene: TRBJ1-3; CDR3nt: TGTGCCAGCAGCCCATGGACAGACGCTGGAAACACCATATATTTT; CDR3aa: CASSPWTDAGNTIYF
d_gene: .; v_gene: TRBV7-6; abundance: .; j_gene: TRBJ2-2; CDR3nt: TGTGCCAGCAGCTTAGCGCTTGGGGCCGGGGAGCTGTTTTTT; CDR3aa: CASSLALGAGELFF
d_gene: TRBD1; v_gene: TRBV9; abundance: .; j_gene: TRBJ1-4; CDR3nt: TGTGCCAGCAGCGTAGTTGGGACAGGGGGTGAAAAACTGTTTTTT; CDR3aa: CASSVVGTGGEKLFF
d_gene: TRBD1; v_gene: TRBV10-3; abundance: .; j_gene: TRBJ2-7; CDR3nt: TGTGCCATCAGTGAGTCGGGACAGGGGAAGTACGAGCAGTACTTC; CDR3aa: CAISESGQGKYEQYF
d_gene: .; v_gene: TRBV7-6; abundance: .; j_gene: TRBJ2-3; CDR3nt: TGTGCCAGCAGCTTACTTTCGTCCGCCCAGGGGCCCACAGATACGCAGTATTTT; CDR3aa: CASSLLSSAQGPTDTQYF
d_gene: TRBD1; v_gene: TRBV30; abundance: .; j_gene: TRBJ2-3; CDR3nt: TGTGCCTGGAGTGAATGGACAGGGACAGATACGCAGTATTTT; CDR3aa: CAWSEWTGTDTQYF
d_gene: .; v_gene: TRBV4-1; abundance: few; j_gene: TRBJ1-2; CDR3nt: TGCGCCAGCAGCCTTACCCGGGTGGATGGCTACACCTTC; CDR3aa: CASSLTRVDGYTF
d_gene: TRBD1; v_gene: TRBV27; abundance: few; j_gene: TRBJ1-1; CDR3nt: TGTGCCAGCAGTTCCTCCCACAGGGGATTCATGAACACTGAAGCTTTCTTT; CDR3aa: CASSSSHRGFMNTEAFF
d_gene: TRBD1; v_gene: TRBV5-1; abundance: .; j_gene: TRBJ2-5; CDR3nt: TGCGCCAGCAGCCTTGGGACAGGGGGTAGGGAGACCCAGTACTTC; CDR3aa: CASSLGTGGRETQYF
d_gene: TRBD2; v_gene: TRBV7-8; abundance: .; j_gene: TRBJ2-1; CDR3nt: TGTGCCAGCAGCTCAAGGACTAGCGGGACTAACAATGAGCAGTTCTTC; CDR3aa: CASSSRTSGTNNEQFF
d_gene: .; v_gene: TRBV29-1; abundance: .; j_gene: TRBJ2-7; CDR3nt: TGCAGCGTTCGAGGTAGCTCCTACGAGCAGTACTTC; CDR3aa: CSVRGSSYEQYF
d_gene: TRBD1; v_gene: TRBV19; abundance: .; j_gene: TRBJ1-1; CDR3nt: TGTGCCAGTAGTATAGCTGTCGGACAGGGGAACACTGAAGCTTTCTTT; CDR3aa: CASSIAVGQGNTEAFF
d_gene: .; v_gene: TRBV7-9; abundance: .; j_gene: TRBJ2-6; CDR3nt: TGTGCCAGCAGTATCCAGGGTTCTGGGGCCAACGTCCTGACTTTC; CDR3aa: CASSIQGSGANVLTF
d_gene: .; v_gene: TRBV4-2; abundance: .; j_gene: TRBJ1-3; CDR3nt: TGTGCCAGCAGCCCCGGGGGGGACGGAAACACCATATATTTT; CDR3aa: CASSPGGDGNTIYF
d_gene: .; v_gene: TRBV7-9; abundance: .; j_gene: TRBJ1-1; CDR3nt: TGTGCCAGCAGCTTAGGCACAACCACTGAAGCTTTCTTT; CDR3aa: CASSLGTTTEAFF
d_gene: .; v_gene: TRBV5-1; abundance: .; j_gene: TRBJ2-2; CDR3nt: TGCGCCAGCAGCAACAATTGGGACTCCCCGTGGGACACCGGGGAGCTGTTTTTT; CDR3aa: CASSNNWDSPWDTGELFF
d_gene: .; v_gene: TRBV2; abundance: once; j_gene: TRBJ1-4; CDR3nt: TGTGCCAGCAGGGACCCCCTCTTCACTAATGAAAAACTGTTTTTT; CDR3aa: CASRDPLFTNEKLFF
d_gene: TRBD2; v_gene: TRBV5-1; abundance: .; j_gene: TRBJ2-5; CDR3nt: TGCGCCAGCAGCAAGGGACTAGCAGACCAAGAGACCCAGTACTTC; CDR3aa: CASSKGLADQETQYF